The 17 T cell receptor beta chains presented below share a single source sample, sequenced in a study of blood T cell repertoires in COVID-19. Libraries were prepared by immunoSEQ multiplex PCR; TCRdb keeps only in-frame clonotypes and omits some of them. The sample includes fewer than 60,000 clones, about four fifths of them seen just once. The sample comprised peripheral blood. These receptors originate from a woman of 80 years or more with COVID-19, enrolled during active disease.

This sequence joins TRBV5-1 and TRBJ2-5, with 14 bases aligning to TRBD2. CDR3 length: 16 residues. The trim removed 4 bases at V and 4 bases at J, leaving 6 bases unmatched. Germline V gives CDR1 SGHRS, CDR2 YFSETQ. The CDR3 is CASSPTSGRAGETQYF. CDR3 nucleotide sequence: TGCGCCAGCAGCCCGACTAGCGGGAGGGCCGGAGAGACCCAGTACTTC.

The chain has TRBV2 and TRBJ2-2; 8 bases agree with TRBD2. The V and J ends lost 1 base and 4 bases, in that order; junction bases with no gene match: 2. CDR3 length: 15 residues. The germline V gene has CDR1 SNHLY and CDR2 FYNNEI. CDR3 protein: CASSEVAGSTGELFF. CDR3 nucleotide sequence: TGTGCCAGCAGTGAAGTAGCGGGGTCCACCGGGGAGCTGTTTTTT.

This sequence joins TRBV30 and TRBJ2-5; 11 bases are a match to TRBD1. Losses at the gene ends were 4 bases for V and 4 bases for J; bases not matched to a gene: 2. The CDR3 is 13 amino acids. CDR1 is GTSNPN and CDR2 is SVGIG in the germline V gene (reference sequence). This CDR3 is CAWTGQGAETQYF. CDR3 DNA sequence: TGTGCCTGGACAGGACAGGGGGCAGAGACCCAGTACTTC.

This clone appeared once. The genes are TRBV27 and TRBJ2-7, with 10 bases matching TRBD2. J was trimmed by 0 bases and V by 4 bases; bases with no gene match: 6. Germline V gives CDR1 MNHEY, CDR2 SMNVEV (reference sequence). CDR3 length equals 16 residues. CDR3 nucleotides: TGTGCCAGCAGTTCAGGACTAGCGGTTAGCTCCTACGAGCAGTACTTC. This sequence encodes CASSSGLAVSSYEQYF.

This clone was counted between two and nine times. The chain uses TRBV27 and TRBJ2-5; TRBD1 agrees at 8 bases. V shed 2 bases and J 4 bases; nucleotides not matched to a gene: 3. The CDR3 runs 14 residues. Germline CDR1 is MNHEY and CDR2 is SMNVEV (reference sequence). DNA of the CDR3: TGTGCCAGCAGTTTACGCAGGGGGCTAGAGACCCAGTACTTC. This sequence encodes CASSLRRGLETQYF.

J is TRBJ2-7 and V is TRBV7-6; possible D gene TRBD1, 6 bases. V lost 5 bases and J 12 bases, leaving 17 bases between the germline ends. This CDR3 region has 12 residues. Germline V lookup: CDR1 SGHVS, CDR2 FNYEAQ. The CDR3 region has the DNA TGTGCCAGCAGCCTCTTTACAGGGATGTGGTACTTC. Residues: CASSLFTGMWYF.

The V and J genes are TRBV18 and TRBJ2-7; 13 bases align to TRBD2. The V gene end was trimmed by 3 bases and the J gene end by 2 bases; junction bases not matched to a gene: 1. This CDR3 contains 15 residues. Germline V CDR1 and CDR2: KGHSH, LQKENI. The CDR3 region is CASSPGTSGTYEQYF. CDR3 bases: TGTGCCAGCTCACCCGGGACTAGCGGGACCTACGAGCAGTACTTC.

The chain employs TRBV5-4 and TRBJ2-3; 8 positions match TRBD1. The CDR3 is 14 residues long. The V segment lost 2 bases and the J segment 5 bases; nucleotides outside the gene matches: 4. CDR1 is SGHNT and CDR2 is YYREEE in the germline V gene (reference sequence). The DNA for the CDR3 is TGTGCCAGCAGCTTACAGGGGGTTTTAGATACGCAGTATTTT. It translates to CASSLQGVLDTQYF. Filled out from reference TRBV5-4 and TRBJ2-3, the complete variable domain reads ETGVTQSPTHLIKTRGQQVTLRCSSQSGHNTVSWYQQALGQGPQFIFQYYREEENGRGNFPPRFSGLQFPNYSSELNVNALELDDSALYLCASSLQGVLDTQYFGPGTRLTVL.

In its sample, this clone was seen a few times. The rearrangement joins TRBV6-5 to TRBJ2-5; 7 positions match TRBD1. V dropped 6 bases and J dropped 3; count of bases not matched to a gene: 1. The CDR3 length is 12 residues. Germline V CDR1 and CDR2: MNHEY, SVGAGI. DNA of the CDR3: TGTGCCAGCAGAGGGACAGAAGAGACCCAGTACTTC. This translates into CASRGTEETQYF.

About this clone: One end of the junction does not line up with germline, which may come from a read error. The chain combines TRBV15 with TRBJ1-4, with D unresolved. Per the germline V gene, CDR1 is LNHNV and CDR2 is YYDKDF (reference sequence). The CDR3 consists of 14 residues. CDR3 sequence (DNA): TGTGCCACCAGGCGAGAGAGAACTGATGAAAAACTGTTTTTT. Encoded protein: CATRRERTDEKLFF.

This clone was observed a few times. This chain joins TRBV6-5 and TRBJ2-7; 10 bases match TRBD1. The CDR3 has 15 amino acids. Looked up from germline, CDR1 is MNHEY and CDR2 is SVGAGI. V gave up 8 bases and J gave up 0 bases; unmatched junction bases: 7. The CDR3 loop reads CASGDRGRTSYEQYF. CDR3 in DNA: TGTGCCAGCGGAGACAGGGGGCGGACCTCCTACGAGCAGTACTTC.

This clone showed up just a few times. The chain links TRBV27 to TRBJ1-5; D not resolved. V was shortened by 5 bases and J by 5 bases, with 10 bases between the two germline ends. This CDR3 spans 13 amino acids. The germline CDR1 and CDR2 sequences are MNHEY and SMNVEV (reference sequence). The CDR3 protein is CASSGLTHQPQHF. CDR3 coding DNA: TGTGCCAGCAGTGGACTGACTCATCAGCCCCAGCATTTT.

J is TRBJ2-7 and V is TRBV7-2; 10 bases map to TRBD2. The CDR3 has 18 amino acids. Trimming cost V 1 base and J 5 bases; bases outside gene matches: 14. CDR1 and CDR2 from the germline V gene are SGHTA and FQGNSA. DNA for the CDR3: TGTGCCAGCAGCTTAGTAAAGGTAGCGACTAGCGGGCGGAACGAGCAGTACTTC. Translated: CASSLVKVATSGRNEQYF.

V is TRBV6-5 and J is TRBJ1-5, with a possible D match to TRBD1 (5 bases). Germline V CDR1 and CDR2: MNHEY, SVGAGI. The CDR3 has 14 residues. Trimming cost V 5 bases and J 4 bases, with 12 bases left between them. This chain's CDR3 is CASSLAGDNQPQHF. Written as DNA, the CDR3 is TGTGCCAGCAGTCTAGCGGGGGATAATCAGCCCCAGCATTTT.

The chain is built from TRBV7-8 and TRBJ1-6, with 12 bases aligning to TRBD1. CDR3 length equals 16 residues. Trimming took 5 bases from V and 15 from J; bases not matched to a gene: 14. CDR1 and CDR2 from the germline V gene are SGHVS and FQNEAQ. CDR3 bases: TGTGCCAGCAGCGCTACCGGGACAGGGGGCCCAACGATCCTCCACTTT. Its translation is CASSATGTGGPTILHF.

Details on this clone: The conserved phenylalanine or tryptophan is not found at the CDR3 terminus, so this likely reflects a read error. The rearrangement links TRBV7-2 to TRBJ1-2; D is unresolved. Germline V gene sequence: CDR1 SGHTA, CDR2 FQGNSA. The CDR3 spans 12 residues. Trimming shortened V by 2 bases and J by 8 bases, and 9 bases separated the two germline ends. The CDR3 DNA follows: TGTGCCAGCAGCTTACTTGGAAGAGGCTACACCCTC. Encoded protein: CASSLLGRGYTL.

The chain has TRBV27 and TRBJ2-5; D is possibly TRBD1 (6 bases). V was cut by 8 bases and J by 5 bases, with 18 bases left in between. Looked up from germline, CDR1 is MNHEY and CDR2 is SMNVEV (reference sequence). CDR3 size: 14 residues. CDR3 in amino acids: CASAMWGPRETQYF. Here the CDR3 DNA reads TGTGCCAGCGCCATGTGGGGGCCGAGGGAGACCCAGTACTTC.